These T cell receptor beta chains were read from a single sample in a study of shared clonotypes between healthy human individuals. The repertoire was sequenced with immunoSEQ multiplex PCR; TCRdb's copy has only in-frame clones and lacks some. Of roughly 170,000 clones listed, around 63% are singletons. Sequencing input: memory CD4+ T cells sorted from blood. The receptors derive from a man aged 25-45 years in good health. Each CDR3 is given with its conserved first and last residue. A D gene is named only where the DNA matches it firmly. Size values are once, few and many counts, or a class for expanded clones, and some rows have none.

>.|TRBJ1-5|.|TRBV27
CASSLMFRFGQPQHF
TGTGCCAGCAGTTTAATGTTTCGGTTCGGTCAGCCCCAGCATTTT
>few|TRBJ2-2|.|TRBV5-5
CASSSLGRSTGELFF
TGTGCCAGCAGCTCGTTAGGGAGGAGCACCGGGGAGCTGTTTTTT
>.|TRBJ1-2|TRBD1|TRBV28
CASIHRGGYTF
TGTGCCAGCATCCACAGGGGTGGCTACACCTTC
>.|TRBJ2-5|.|TRBV7-9
CASSPQYF
TGTGCCAGCAGCCCTCAGTACTTC
>many|TRBJ1-2|.|TRBV2
CASSEARQGLVGYTF
TGTGCCAGCAGTGAAGCGCGGCAGGGGTTGGTAGGCTACACCTTC
>many|TRBJ2-5|TRBD1|TRBV5-1
CASSLGGTGILEETQYF
TGCGCCAGCAGCTTGGGTGGGACAGGGATATTGGAAGAGACCCAGTACTTC
>.|TRBJ1-1|TRBD1|TRBV11-2
CASSPIALTGIHTEAFF
TGTGCCAGCAGCCCGATAGCCCTGACAGGGATTCATACTGAAGCTTTCTTT
>.|TRBJ1-1|.|TRBV5-6
CASSPPGGRTEAFF
TGTGCCAGCAGCCCCCCGGGGGGCCGCACTGAAGCTTTCTTT
>.|TRBJ2-1|TRBD1|TRBV7-2
CASSLDNRGHEQFF
TGTGCCAGCAGCTTAGATAACAGGGGGCATGAGCAGTTCTTC
>few|TRBJ2-4|.|TRBV13
CASSLYGNIQYF
TGTGCCAGCAGCTTATACGGAAACATTCAGTACTTC
>.|TRBJ2-5|.|TRBV19
CASRGQETQYF
TGTGCCAGTAGGGGGCAAGAGACCCAGTACTTC
>.|TRBJ2-1|TRBD2|TRBV14
CASSQSWASGYNEQFF
TGTGCCAGCAGCCAATCTTGGGCTAGCGGCTACAATGAGCAGTTCTTC
>.|TRBJ1-1|.|TRBV7-2
CASSLTDLNTEAFF
TGTGCCAGCAGCTTAACAGACTTGAACACTGAAGCTTTCTTT
>.|TRBJ2-1|TRBD2|TRBV15
CATSSRLAQAYNEQFF
TGTGCCACCAGCAGTCGACTAGCCCAAGCCTACAATGAGCAGTTCTTC
>.|TRBJ1-4|TRBD1|TRBV27
CASGDRGSEKLFF
TGTGCCAGCGGCGACAGGGGATCTGAAAAACTGTTTTTT
>.|TRBJ2-2|.|TRBV7-8
CASSPLRTVRNTGELFF
TGTGCCAGCAGCCCCTTAAGGACTGTCCGGAACACCGGGGAGCTGTTTTTT
>.|TRBJ2-2|.|TRBV11-2
CASSSRRANTGELFF
TGTGCCAGCAGCTCTCGACGGGCGAACACCGGGGAGCTGTTTTTT
>.|TRBJ1-2|.|TRBV28
CASREYYGYTF
TGTGCCAGCAGGGAGTACTATGGCTACACCTTC
>.|TRBJ2-7|.|TRBV4-3
CASSLNRVSSYEQYF
TGCGCCAGCAGCTTGAACAGGGTTAGCTCCTACGAGCAGTACTTC
>.|TRBJ2-5|TRBD1|TRBV4-2
CASSQDVADRGDETQYF
TGTGCCAGCAGCCAAGATGTCGCGGACAGGGGGGACGAGACCCAGTACTTC
>.|TRBJ2-3|.|TRBV9
CASSVSGTTRTDTQYF
TGTGCCAGCAGCGTCTCCGGGACAACGCGCACAGATACGCAGTATTTT
>.|TRBJ2-1|TRBD2|TRBV7-9
CASSATGLAGDNEQFF
TGTGCCAGCAGCGCAACGGGACTAGCGGGTGACAATGAGCAGTTCTTC
>.|TRBJ2-1|.|TRBV5-1
CASSLGFGNNEQFF
TGCGCCAGCAGCTTGGGGTTTGGCAACAATGAGCAGTTCTTC
>.|TRBJ2-1|.|TRBV2
CASSVRQGEQFF
TGTGCCAGCAGTGTAAGGCAGGGAGAGCAGTTCTTC
>.|TRBJ2-3|.|TRBV7-2
CASSTDHDPRGTDTQYF
TGTGCCAGCAGCACGGACCACGACCCCCGAGGGACAGATACGCAGTATTTT
>many|TRBJ2-1|TRBD2|TRBV7-2
CASSLAGGRTYNEQFF
TGTGCCAGCAGCTTAGCGGGCGGGAGGACCTACAATGAGCAGTTCTTC
>.|TRBJ2-5|TRBD2|TRBV5-1
CASSPIAGGMQETQYF
TGCGCCAGCAGCCCAATAGCGGGAGGGATGCAAGAGACCCAGTACTTC
>.|TRBJ2-1|TRBD1|TRBV29-1
CSVLTPGQGYNEQFF
TGCAGCGTACTCACCCCGGGACAGGGCTACAATGAGCAGTTCTTC
>.|TRBJ2-3|TRBD2|TRBV7-3
CASSELASSTDTQYF
TGTGCCAGCAGCGAACTAGCGTCTAGCACAGATACGCAGTATTTT
>.|TRBJ2-5|.|TRBV10-1
CASSESTGTAQETQYF
TGCGCCAGCAGTGAGTCGACGGGGACGGCACAAGAGACCCAGTACTTC
>.|TRBJ1-5|TRBD1|TRBV19
CASSLGQGANNNQPQHF
TGTGCCAGTAGCCTGGGACAGGGGGCGAATAACAATCAGCCCCAGCATTTT
>.|TRBJ2-2|TRBD2|TRBV7-8
CASGASGISGELFF
TGTGCCAGCGGGGCTAGCGGGATTTCCGGGGAGCTGTTTTTT
>.|TRBJ1-1|.|TRBV28
CASSSQRPAFF
TGTGCCAGCAGTTCCCAACGTCCCGCTTTCTTT
>.|TRBJ2-1|TRBD1|TRBV25-1
CASGLRTGIHEQFF
TGTGCCAGCGGCCTTAGGACAGGTATCCATGAGCAGTTCTTC
>.|TRBJ2-1|.|TRBV7-3
CASSFGYFTSEQFF
TGTGCCAGCAGCTTTGGATACTTCACCTCTGAGCAGTTCTTC
>.|TRBJ2-3|.|TRBV25-1
CASSIGLGADTQYF
TGTGCCAGCAGTATAGGTCTCGGAGCAGATACGCAGTATTTT